A selection of T cell receptor beta chains follows, all from one sample in a study of early stage breast cancer tumors. TCRdb's copy holds only in-frame clones and misses some; the assay was immunoSEQ multiplex PCR. The sample lists 5,500 to 7,000 clones, roughly 73% occurring once. Material: normal breast tissue next to the tumor. The receptors stem from a person between 35 and 49 years old with breast cancer. Both conserved end residues are part of each CDR3. Fields, in order: D gene, V gene, J gene, clone size, CDR3 DNA, CDR3 protein. The D gene is left open where the match is weak. Expanded clones get a size class; other rows say once, few or many, or leave the size out.

TRBD1	TRBV4-1	TRBJ2-7	NA	TGCGCCAGCCGAAGGACAGGGAGCTCCTACGAGCAGTACTTC	CASRRTGSSYEQYF
TRBD2	TRBV29-1	TRBJ2-3	NA	TGCAGCGTTGGAGATAGCGGGAGCACAGATACGCAGTATTTT	CSVGDSGSTDTQYF
TRBD2	TRBV19	TRBJ2-3	NA	TGTGCCAGTAGTAGAGGGACTAGCGGCCCAGATACGCAGTATTTT	CASSRGTSGPDTQYF
NA	TRBV5-1	TRBJ1-4	NA	TGCGCCAGCACCCCGGGTTCGGGTTCTGAAAAACTGTTTTTT	CASTPGSGSEKLFF
TRBD1	TRBV19	TRBJ2-7	NA	TGTGCCAGTAATACGGGACAGGGGGCTTACGAGCAGTACTTC	CASNTGQGAYEQYF
TRBD1	TRBV10-2	TRBJ1-2	few	TGCGCCAGCAATCCGGGACAGGGGGCCCGCTATGGCTACACCTTC	CASNPGQGARYGYTF
TRBD1	TRBV11-2	TRBJ1-2	few	TGTGCCAGCAGCTTACGCGGACAGGGCGTGGAAGGCTACACCTTC	CASSLRGQGVEGYTF
NA	TRBV6-6	TRBJ2-5	once	TGTGCCAGCACCCGACAGCGGGAGACCCAGTACTTC	CASTRQRETQYF
NA	TRBV12-5	TRBJ2-6	NA	TGTGCTAGTGGTGGTCCTCATGCAGGACAAAGTCGGGCCAACGTCCTGACTTTC	CASGGPHAGQSRANVLTF
TRBD1	TRBV13	TRBJ2-7	NA	TGTGCCAGCAGCACACCCCTGGACAGGGTGTTTTTCTTC	CASSTPLDRVFFF
TRBD1	TRBV5-4	TRBJ2-1	NA	TGTGCCAGCAGCTCGGGACAGGGGGCAATGCGTGAGCAGTTCTTC	CASSSGQGAMREQFF
NA	TRBV6-1	TRBJ2-3	NA	TGTGCCAGCAGTGAATCGGCAGGCGGCACAGATACGCAGTATTTT	CASSESAGGTDTQYF
NA	TRBV11-3	TRBJ2-3	NA	TGTGCCAGCAGCCTGGGTGCAGGGAGCACAGATACGCAGTATTTT	CASSLGAGSTDTQYF
NA	TRBV7-9	TRBJ2-7	few	TGTGCCAGCAGCCTCGGGACTGTCGAGCAGTACTTC	CASSLGTVEQYF
NA	TRBV5-1	TRBJ2-7	NA	TGCGCCAGCAGCGACCTGCCGGACGAGCAGTACTTC	CASSDLPDEQYF
TRBD2	TRBV10-2	TRBJ2-6	NA	TGCGCCAGCAGTGAATCGGGACTACCGGGGGGGGCCAACGTCCTGACTTTC	CASSESGLPGGANVLTF
TRBD1	TRBV6-5	TRBJ1-1	NA	TGTGCCAGCAGTTTCGGGACAGGGAACACTGAAGCTTTCTTT	CASSFGTGNTEAFF
TRBD1	TRBV6-4	TRBJ2-6	NA	TGTGCCAGCAGTGCCGGGACAGGGGGCTCTGGGGCCAACGTCCTGACTTTC	CASSAGTGGSGANVLTF
NA	TRBV10-3	TRBJ2-1	NA	TGTGCCATCAGTGAGGTCCTTGGTGGGATGGGGGGTGAGCAGTTCTTC	CAISEVLGGMGGEQFF
TRBD1	TRBV19	TRBJ2-2	few	TGTGCCATCAAAGGCAGGGGGATCGGGGAGCTGTTTTTT	CAIKGRGIGELFF
NA	TRBV6-1	TRBJ1-6	NA	TGTGCCAGCAGTGACCCCCCAGGGTTAAGGAATTCACCCCTCCACTTT	CASSDPPGLRNSPLHF
TRBD1	TRBV29-1	TRBJ2-7	NA	TGCAGCGTTGCTTACAACAGGGGGTCCGAGCAGTACTTC	CSVAYNRGSEQYF
NA	TRBV30	TRBJ2-3	NA	TGTGCCTGGAGTGTTACGACTTGGGGAGATACGCAGTATTTT	CAWSVTTWGDTQYF
NA	TRBV6-5	TRBJ2-7	few	TGTGCCAGCAGTTTCTCCAGGGAGTTTCTCGCCTACGAGCAGTACTTC	CASSFSREFLAYEQYF
TRBD1	TRBV2	TRBJ1-4	few	TGTGCCAGCATGTCACAGGGGGCCTTTGAAAAACTGTTTTTT	CASMSQGAFEKLFF
TRBD1	TRBV5-1	TRBJ1-3	NA	TGCGCCAGCAGTACTACAGGGGAAGCTGGAAACACCATATATTTT	CASSTTGEAGNTIYF
NA	TRBV6-5	TRBJ1-2	NA	TGTGCCAGCAGTTACTCGGGGGCTGGCTACACCTTC	CASSYSGAGYTF
NA	TRBV5-1	TRBJ1-1	NA	TGCGCCAGCAGCTCGGACGCGAACACTGAAGCTTTCTTT	CASSSDANTEAFF
TRBD1	TRBV9	TRBJ2-3	NA	TGTGCCAGCAGCCCCGAAGACAGGGCAATCCCACCACCAACAGATACGCAGTATTTT	CASSPEDRAIPPPTDTQYF
NA	TRBV4-1	TRBJ2-2	few	TGCGCCAGCAGTCATACCGGGGAGCTGTTTTTT	CASSHTGELFF
TRBD2	TRBV6-6	TRBJ2-7	few	TGTGCCAGCAGTGTGGGGACTAGCCTCTACGAGCAGTACTTC	CASSVGTSLYEQYF
NA	TRBV7-2	TRBJ2-5	once	TGTGCCAGCAGCCAACAGGTGGGAGGCGAGACCCAGTACTTC	CASSQQVGGETQYF
NA	TRBV30	TRBJ2-7	NA	TGTGCCTGGAGTGGCGGGGTGGGACTCTACGAGCAGTACTTC	CAWSGGVGLYEQYF
NA	TRBV6-5	TRBJ2-7	NA	TGTGCCAGCACCTCCCCCTCCAGCAGCGAGCAGTACTTC	CASTSPSSSEQYF
NA	TRBV7-9	TRBJ2-2	few	TGTGCCAGCAGCTTAGCCGGGTCCGGGTCCGGGGAGCTGTTTTTT	CASSLAGSGSGELFF
NA	TRBV7-9	TRBJ2-7	NA	TGTGCCAGCAGCTTAGCTCCCCAGCCAGGGGTCTACGAGCAGTACTTC	CASSLAPQPGVYEQYF
NA	TRBV11-3	TRBJ2-2	NA	TGTGCCAGCAGCCGTCAGGAGGGGGCCGGGGAGCTGTTTTTT	CASSRQEGAGELFF
NA	TRBV6-4	TRBJ2-3	few	TGTGCCAGCAGTGACGGGAGCACAGATACGCAGTATTTT	CASSDGSTDTQYF
NA	TRBV18	TRBJ2-7	NA	TGTGCCAGCTCACCGGAGTCAACCGGCCCCTACGAGCAGTACTTC	CASSPESTGPYEQYF
TRBD2	TRBV10-3	TRBJ2-3	NA	TGTGCCATCAGTGGGGGGGGACTTGGAGCAGATACGCAGTATTTT	CAISGGGLGADTQYF
TRBD1	TRBV5-1	TRBJ2-1	NA	TGCGCCAGCTCAACTACAGGGGGCAATGAGCAGTTCTTC	CASSTTGGNEQFF
NA	TRBV10-2	TRBJ2-1	NA	TGCGCCAGCAGTGAGTCCGCCGGACCCGTTGGGGAGCAGTTCTTC	CASSESAGPVGEQFF
TRBD2	TRBV6-6	TRBJ2-1	NA	TGTGCCAGCAGTAGCGGGGAATACTACAATGAGCAGTTCTTC	CASSSGEYYNEQFF
NA	TRBV9	TRBJ2-7	NA	TGTGCCAGCAGCGTAGAGGGGAGCTCCTACGAGCAGTACTTC	CASSVEGSSYEQYF
NA	TRBV10-3	TRBJ1-5	NA	TGTGCCATCAGTGATGGGGAGGGCAATCAGCCCCAGCATTTT	CAISDGEGNQPQHF
NA	TRBV27	TRBJ1-4	NA	TGTGCCAGCAGTTTAAGTGAAGGGAAGGCGGAAAAACTGTTTTTT	CASSLSEGKAEKLFF
NA	TRBV11-2	TRBJ2-7	NA	TGTGCCAGCAGCACCCGGGACGGCTCCTACGAGCAGTACTTC	CASSTRDGSYEQYF
TRBD2	TRBV6-5	TRBJ2-5	NA	TGTGCCAGCAGTTACGAGCGGGAGGGCCGAAAGACCCAGTACTTC	CASSYEREGRKTQYF
TRBD1	TRBV4-1	TRBJ2-1	NA	TGCGCCAGCAGCCAAGGGACAGGTTTTGATGAGCAGTTCTTC	CASSQGTGFDEQFF
NA	TRBV4-1	TRBJ2-3	NA	TGCGCCAGCAGCCAACGCAGGTCAGGGGGCACAGATACGCAGTATTTT	CASSQRRSGGTDTQYF
NA	TRBV6-6	TRBJ1-4	once	TGTGCCAGCCAGACAACAACTAATGAAAAACTGTTTTTT	CASQTTTNEKLFF
NA	TRBV5-1	TRBJ1-3	NA	TGCGCCAGCAGCTTGGCCGCAGGGTCGGGTGGAAACACCATATATTTT	CASSLAAGSGGNTIYF
NA	TRBV2	TRBJ2-1	few	TGTGCCAGCAGTTGGAATGAGCAGTTCTTC	CASSWNEQFF